The 26 T cell receptor beta chains in this list originate from one sample, sequenced in a study of CD8 T cells in Susac syndrome. RNA amounts of roughly 0.45 to 1 ug underwent reverse transcription with random hexamers. MiXCR, applied by TCRdb to the immunoSEQ multiplex PCR reads, yields one record per CDR3 protein. The sample contains approximately 77,000 distinct CDR3 sequences, 90% to 95% of which appear only once. Specimen: CD4+ T cells from PBMCs. All receptors come from a human donor with Susac syndrome.

J is TRBJ2-1 and V is TRBV4-3; D is perhaps TRBD1 (5 bases). The V end was cut by 0 bases, the J end by 8 bases, with 17 bases between. Germline assignment: CDR1 LGHNA and CDR2 YSLEER. The CDR3 contains 16 residues. The CDR3 nucleotides read TGCGCCAGCAGCCAAGATGTTAGATCAGGGTGGGATGAGCAGTTCTTC. Residues: CASSQDVRSGWDEQFF.

This chain connects TRBV2 to TRBJ2-5, with TRBD2 identical over 11 bases. The V and J ends lost 2 bases and 4 bases, in that order; junction bases with no gene match: 6. Per germline, CDR1 SNHLY and CDR2 FYNNEI. The length of the CDR3 is 16 residues. Here the CDR3 DNA reads TGTGCCAGCAGTGAAACTGTAGCGGGGGGGCTAGAGACCCAGTACTTC. Its protein product is CASSETVAGGLETQYF.

The chain links TRBV6-1 to TRBJ1-2; D ambiguous. The length of the CDR3 is 11 residues. The V end lost 9 bases, the J end lost 3 bases, and 8 bases lay between the germline ends. Germline assignment: CDR1 MNHNS and CDR2 SASEGT. In DNA form, the CDR3 reads TGTGCCAGTAACCGGGACTATGGCTACACCTTC. It codes for CASNRDYGYTF.

In DNA form, the CDR3 reads TGCGCCAGCAGCTTGCCTGCGGGGGGAAGGGGAACCAATGAGCAGTTCTTC. Amino acids: CASSLPAGGRGTNEQFF. This chain links TRBV5-1 with TRBJ2-1; 8 nucleotides align to TRBD2. J gave up 6 bases and V 1 base, and 12 bases lay outside the gene matches. The CDR3 length is 17 residues. Germline assignment: CDR1 SGHRS and CDR2 YFSETQ.

The chain joins TRBV7-2 to TRBJ1-1; D ambiguous. V was clipped by 5 bases and J by 4 bases, with 14 bases between them. This CDR3 spans 14 amino acids. The germline V gene encodes CDR1 SGHTA and CDR2 FQGNSA. The CDR3 bases are TGTGCCAGCAGCACGCGCGGATTGAGCACTGAAGCTTTCTTT. Amino acid sequence: CASSTRGLSTEAFF.

V usage is TRBV6-1 and J usage is TRBJ2-5; D unresolved. Trimming cost V 6 bases and J 7 bases, with 9 bases left between them. The CDR3 has 11 residues. Germline CDR1 is MNHNS and CDR2 is SASEGT. Here the CDR3 DNA reads TGTGCCAGCAGCGCCCTCGTGACCCAGTACTTC. This sequence encodes CASSALVTQYF.

The chain links TRBV3-1 to TRBJ2-3, with 9 bases that match TRBD2. The CDR3 is 17 amino acids. Germline CDR1 LGHDT, CDR2 YNNKEL (reference sequence). The J segment lost 5 bases and the V segment lost 5 bases, leaving 14 bases of the junction unmatched. In DNA, the CDR3 is TGTGCCAGCAGCTCCCGACTAGCGGCGAGGTTAGGAGATACGCAGTATTTT. Protein sequence: CASSSRLAARLGDTQYF.

The chain recombines TRBV6-5 with TRBJ1-5; D is unresolved. Trimming pared 5 bases from V and 0 bases from J, leaving 14 bases between. Germline V gives CDR1 MNHEY, CDR2 SVGAGI. CDR3 length equals 16 residues. The CDR3 sequence: CASSNRAADSNQPQHF. The CDR3 DNA reads TGTGCCAGCAGTAACCGAGCAGCCGATAGCAATCAGCCCCAGCATTTT.

This clonotype has just one count. This rearrangement joins TRBV5-1 to TRBJ2-1; TRBD1 agrees at 8 bases. With 0 bases clipped from V and 7 bases from J, the junction kept 6 bases outside the gene matches. The CDR3 is 15 residues long. Germline V lookup: CDR1 SGHRS, CDR2 YFSETQ. The CDR3 region is CASSLEGTGLNEQFF. The CDR3, as DNA: TGCGCCAGCAGCTTGGAGGGGACAGGCCTAAATGAGCAGTTCTTC.

CDR3 protein: CASSEFGQGFTEAFF. For the CDR3, the DNA is TGTGCCAGCAGTGAATTTGGACAGGGCTTCACTGAAGCTTTCTTT. V is TRBV25-1 and J is TRBJ1-1, with TRBD1 matching 8 bases. Germline assignment: CDR1 MGHDK and CDR2 SYGVNS. This CDR3 contains 15 residues. The J segment lost 4 bases and the V segment lost 1 base, leaving 5 bases of the junction unmatched.

The chain employs TRBV6-5 and TRBJ2-5; D is ambiguous. The CDR3 is 14 amino acids. Germline V lookup: CDR1 MNHEY, CDR2 SVGAGI. Trimming pared 4 bases from V and 2 bases from J, leaving 11 bases between. The CDR3 is CASSSRTVQETQYF. CDR3 DNA sequence: TGTGCCAGCAGTTCAAGAACAGTGCAAGAGACCCAGTACTTC.

This rearrangement joins TRBV12-3 or TRBV12-4 to TRBJ1-5; weak D call: TRBD1 (5 bases). Deletions cut 2 bases from V and 0 bases from J, with 8 bases between. There are 15 residues in the CDR3. The CDR3 spells CASSLRGYSNQPQHF. In DNA, the CDR3 is TGTGCCAGCAGTTTAAGGGGATATAGCAATCAGCCCCAGCATTTT.

The CDR3 reads CASSQFISYEQYF. For the CDR3, the DNA is TGTGCCAGCAGCCAATTTATCTCCTACGAGCAGTACTTC. The chain is built from TRBV3-1 and TRBJ2-7; the D is unclear. V was shortened by 2 bases and J by 0 bases, with 5 bases between the two germline ends. Germline assignment: CDR1 LGHDT and CDR2 YNNKEL (reference sequence). CDR3 length: 13 amino acids.

V usage is TRBV24-1 and J usage is TRBJ2-1; a possible D gene is TRBD2 (6 bases). The CDR3 length is 16 residues. Between the trimmed V and J ends, which lost 3 bases and 4 bases, there was a span of 15 bases. The germline V gene encodes CDR1 KGHDR and CDR2 SFDVKD. The CDR3 reads CATSDPGGPGYNEQFF. CDR3 nucleotides: TGTGCCACCAGTGATCCTGGAGGGCCTGGATACAATGAGCAGTTCTTC.

The chain employs TRBV28 and TRBJ1-2; 9 bases align to TRBD1. The CDR3 has 15 amino acids. V lost 7 bases, J lost 4 bases, and 10 bases stayed unmatched. CDR1 MDHEN and CDR2 SYDVKM come from the germline V gene. CDR3 in amino acids: CASNRPGTGIYGYTF. The CDR3 DNA is TGTGCCAGCAACAGACCCGGGACAGGGATCTATGGCTACACCTTC.

The CDR3 loop is CSVDSGGALKNEQFF. The CDR3 DNA is TGCAGCGTCGATAGCGGGGGGGCCCTAAAGAATGAGCAGTTCTTC. V usage is TRBV29-1 and J usage is TRBJ2-1; the match to TRBD2 covers 11 bases. The germline V gene has CDR1 SQVTM and CDR2 ANQGSEA. The CDR3 length is 15 residues. The ends lost 6 bases at V and 7 bases at J; junction bases unmatched: 11.

The V gene is TRBV20-1, the J gene TRBJ2-7; 12 bases are a match to TRBD2. The CDR3 runs 15 residues. CDR1 DFQATT and CDR2 SNEGSKA come from the germline V gene (reference sequence). V trimming: 8 bases; J trimming: 0 bases; junction bases outside the gene matches: 8. The chain's CDR3 is CSTTTSGRFSYEQYF. The DNA for the CDR3 is TGCAGTACTACAACTAGCGGGAGGTTCTCCTACGAGCAGTACTTC.

This chain links TRBV12-3 or TRBV12-4 with TRBJ2-4; D perhaps matches TRBD1 (6 bases). Between the trimmed V and J ends, which lost 7 bases and 7 bases, there was a span of 17 bases. This CDR3 spans 14 amino acids. Here the CDR3 reads CASIQGSSSNIQYF. The DNA of the CDR3 is TGTGCCAGCATCCAGGGGTCAAGCTCCAACATTCAGTACTTC.

The V gene is TRBV7-2, the J gene TRBJ1-5; the D gene is possibly TRBD1 (5 bases). CDR3 size: 15 residues. The V gene's germline CDR1 is SGHTA and CDR2 FQGNSA. V lost 3 bases and J lost 1, with 10 bases in between. CDR3 DNA: TGTGCCAGCAGCTTCACATGGGGGAGCAATCAGCCCCAGCATTTT. Translated, it gives CASSFTWGSNQPQHF.

This chain links TRBV29-1 with TRBJ2-5; no clear D. V lost 1 base to trimming and J lost 2 bases, with 5 bases between them. The germline gives CDR1 SQVTM, CDR2 ANQGSEA. This CDR3 region has 12 residues. CDR3 loop: CSVEAFQETQYF. Written as DNA, the CDR3 is TGCAGCGTTGAAGCATTTCAAGAGACCCAGTACTTC.

J is TRBJ1-2 and V is TRBV12-3 or TRBV12-4; D not resolved. V was shortened by 7 bases and J by 3 bases, with 12 bases between the two germline ends. CDR3 length: 13 amino acids. The CDR3 spells CASTLGLHYGYTF. The CDR3 DNA reads TGTGCCAGCACCCTCGGACTTCACTATGGCTACACCTTC.

This clonotype is a singleton in its sample. The rearrangement joins TRBV6-2 or TRBV6-3 to TRBJ2-2; possible D gene TRBD1, 5 bases. From germline, CDR1 is MNHEY and CDR2 SVGEGT. V lost 5 bases, J lost 0 bases, and 19 bases lay in between. The CDR3 is made up of 18 amino acids. Here the CDR3 reads CASSKRQFQLANTGELFF. CDR3 DNA: TGTGCCAGCAGTAAGAGACAGTTCCAACTCGCGAACACCGGGGAGCTGTTTTTT.

This chain connects TRBV27 to TRBJ2-3; tentatively, D is TRBD1 (6 bases). Germline CDR1 and CDR2: MNHEY and SMNVEV (reference sequence). V was pared by 2 bases and J by 5 bases, with 14 bases between. The CDR3 extends over 15 amino acids. CDR3 residues: CASSLSVGAGDTQYF. The CDR3 nucleotides read TGTGCCAGCAGTTTAAGCGTGGGGGCAGGAGATACGCAGTATTTT.

This CDR3 is CASSPLGLAGSPETQYF. CDR3 nucleotides: TGTGCCAGCAGCCCCCTGGGACTAGCGGGGAGTCCGGAGACCCAGTACTTC. This chain connects TRBV11-2 to TRBJ2-5; 13 nucleotides agree with TRBD2. This CDR3 is built from 17 residues. V lost 5 bases, J lost 5 bases, and 11 bases stayed unmatched. CDR1 and CDR2 from the germline V gene are SGHAT and FQNNGV.

This clonotype was seen just once. The chain has TRBV7-9 and TRBJ2-3; D is tentatively TRBD1 or TRBD2 (7 bases each). Trimming cost V 5 bases and J 3 bases, with 27 bases left between them. CDR3 length equals 19 residues. Germline V lookup: CDR1 SEHNR, CDR2 FQNEAQ (reference sequence). The CDR3 here is CASSARQGGVGTATDTQYF. In nucleotides, the CDR3 is TGTGCCAGCAGCGCCCGCCAGGGGGGGGTCGGGACAGCAACAGATACGCAGTATTTT.

This clonotype was detected once. This rearrangement joins TRBV20-1 to TRBJ2-7, with D unclear. Trimming pared 6 bases from V and 1 base from J, leaving 10 bases between. Germline CDR1 is DFQATT and CDR2 is SNEGSKA (reference sequence). The CDR3 has 12 residues. CDR3 region: CSAPKASYEQYF. CDR3 sequence (DNA): TGCAGTGCCCCTAAGGCATCCTACGAGCAGTACTTC.